This T cell receptor beta chain was recorded in a study of CD8 T cells in Susac syndrome. Germline V lookup: CDR1 MNHEY, CDR2 SMNVEV (reference sequence). The CDR3 extends over 14 amino acids. V lost 3 bases to trimming and J lost 4 bases, with 11 bases between them. RNA, at about 0.45 to 1 ug, was reverse transcribed with random hexamers. Multiplex PCR with immunoSEQ amplified the TCR beta CDR3 across 54 Vbeta and 13 Jbeta. Via MiXCR, TCRdb re-called the immunoSEQ multiplex PCR reads, giving one row per CDR3 protein. The sample lists 160,000 or so distinct CDR3 sequences; approximately 95% were seen once. TCR beta sequences were obtained from blood CD8+ and CD4+ T cells. FACS was used to enrich TEMRA cells, whereas the CD8+ and CD4+ T cells were obtained by negative isolation.

This chain joins TRBV27 and TRBJ2-3; D gene unclear. The receptor was isolated from a human donor with multiple sclerosis. Sequencing was carried out using CD8+ T cells from PBMCs. The CDR3 nucleotides read TGTGCCAGCAGTTTTCTGGACCAGTCAGATACGCAGTATTTT. Translation gives CASSFLDQSDTQYF.